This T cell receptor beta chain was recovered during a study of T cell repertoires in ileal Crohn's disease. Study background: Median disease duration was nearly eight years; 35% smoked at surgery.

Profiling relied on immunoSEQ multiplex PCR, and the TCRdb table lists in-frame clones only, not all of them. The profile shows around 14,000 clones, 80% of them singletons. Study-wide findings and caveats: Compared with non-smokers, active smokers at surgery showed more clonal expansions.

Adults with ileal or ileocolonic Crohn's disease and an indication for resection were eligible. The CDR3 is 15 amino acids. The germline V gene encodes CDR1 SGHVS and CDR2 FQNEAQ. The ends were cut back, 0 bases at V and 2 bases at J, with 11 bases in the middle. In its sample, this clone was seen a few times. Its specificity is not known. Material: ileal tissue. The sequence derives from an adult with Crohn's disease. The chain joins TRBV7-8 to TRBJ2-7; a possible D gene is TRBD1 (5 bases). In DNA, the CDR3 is TGTGCCAGCAGCTTAGCGGCAGGGCCAGCCTACGAGCAGTACTTC. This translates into CASSLAAGPAYEQYF.